This T cell receptor (beta chain) emerged from a study of blood T cell repertoires in COVID-19. Study-wide context: Sites in the United States, Italy and Spain provided acute and convalescent COVID-19 samples. Sample material is recorded as cDNA or gDNA derived from T cells, B-cell-depleted T cells, or PBMCs.

The V end was cut by 1 base, the J end by 0 bases, with 11 bases between. This CDR3 comprises 16 residues. CDR1 is SGHRS, CDR2 YFSETQ, per germline. Authors' processing steps: Amplification from reference gene primers served as the basis for estimated nucleated cell counts. Profiled with immunoSEQ multiplex PCR; TCRdb holds only in-frame clones, not every one. Clonal size and the V and J genes are those of that table, whereas D and trimming came from the DNA. The sample carries 150,000 to 200,000 clones, 90% recorded once. The sequence was obtained from a middle-aged man with acute or convalescent COVID-19. The specimen sequenced was peripheral blood. The rearrangement links TRBV5-1 to TRBJ1-3, with no clear D. This CDR3 is CASSLRAGRSGNTIYF. The CDR3 nucleotides read TGCGCCAGCAGCTTGCGTGCAGGCCGCTCTGGAAACACCATATATTTT.